The 7 T cell receptor beta chains below come from one sample, sequenced in a study of CD8+CD57+ T cells in acquired aplastic anemia. CDR3 and TCR beta VDJ profiling relied on genomic DNA as the template. TCRdb ran MiXCR on the reads and lists one entry per CDR3 protein. The table has about 180,000 distinct CDR3 sequences, about 60% seen once. It was patients with CD8+CD57+ cell expansion by flow cytometry who were chosen for sequencing. The sample comprised sorted CD4+, CD8+, or CD8+CD57+ T cells (not recorded which) from PBMCs. These TCRs come from a human donor with aplastic anemia.

There are a few counts of this clonotype. This chain links TRBV7-9 with TRBJ2-1; no clear D gene. Germline V CDR1 and CDR2: SEHNR, FQNEAQ (reference sequence). The CDR3 runs to 16 residues. The V and J ends lost 4 bases and 2 bases respectively, with 15 bases between them. In nucleotides, the CDR3 is TGTGCCAGCAGCTACGACTGGCAAGTGGCCTACAATGAGCAGTTCTTC. It yields the protein CASSYDWQVAYNEQFF.

CDR3 protein: CASTNLQGPTPNQPQHF. The DNA of the CDR3 is TGTGCCAGTACCAACTTACAGGGGCCCACCCCCAATCAGCCCCAGCATTTT. V gene TRBV19 combines with J gene TRBJ1-5, with 7 bases identical to TRBD1. The CDR3 runs to 17 residues. The V segment lost 7 bases and the J segment 3 bases; nucleotides outside the gene matches: 15. Germline CDR1 and CDR2: LNHDA and SQIVND (reference sequence).

The chain uses TRBV2 and TRBJ2-3; the D is unclear. Germline CDR1 SNHLY, CDR2 FYNNEI. V dropped 4 bases and J dropped 0 bases, with 8 bases sitting between them. The CDR3 length is 14 residues. The CDR3 region is CASSGGFSTDTQYF. The CDR3 region has the DNA TGTGCCAGCAGTGGAGGCTTCAGCACAGATACGCAGTATTTT. Filled out from reference TRBV2 and TRBJ2-3, the complete variable domain reads EPEVTQTPSHQVTQMGQEVILRCVPISNHLYFYWYRQILGQKVEFLVSFYNNEISEKSEIFDDQFSVERPDGSNFTLKIRSTKLEDSAMYFCASSGGFSTDTQYFGPGTRLTVL.

This clonotype showed up many times. The chain combines TRBV5-8 with TRBJ2-5; perhaps TRBD1 as D (6 bases). The CDR3 sequence is 16 residues long. CDR1 is SGHTS, CDR2 YDEGEE, per germline. V lost 4 bases and J 4 bases, leaving 20 bases between the germline ends. This CDR3 is CASSPHSGGAGETQYF. In DNA form, the CDR3 reads TGTGCCAGCAGCCCGCATTCTGGGGGCGCGGGAGAGACCCAGTACTTC. Filled out from reference TRBV5-8 and TRBJ2-5, the complete variable domain reads EAGVTQSPTHLIKTRGQQATLRCSPISGHTSVYWYQQALGLGLQFLLWYDEGEERNRGNFPPRFSGRQFPNYSSELNVNALELEDSALYLCASSPHSGGAGETQYFGPGTRLLVL.

The CDR3 bases are TGCAGTGCTAGCCCAGGGCCCACTGAAGCTTTCTTT. Residues: CSASPGPTEAFF. This chain uses TRBV20-1 with TRBJ1-1; D might be TRBD1 (5 bases). Germline-derived CDR1 and CDR2 are DFQATT and SNEGSKA (reference sequence). V lost 3 bases and J 4 bases, leaving 9 bases between the germline ends. The CDR3 is made up of 12 amino acids.

The chain has TRBV7-3 and TRBJ2-5; TRBD2 aligns across 8 bases. Trimming cost V 0 bases and J 3 bases; bases outside gene matches: 9. Germline V gene lookup returns CDR1 SGHTA and CDR2 FQGTGA. The CDR3 consists of 17 residues. CDR3 coding DNA: TGTGCCAGCAGCTTAACTCCAGCGGGAGACCCAAAAGAGACCCAGTACTTC. It codes for CASSLTPAGDPKETQYF. Together with reference TRBV7-3 and TRBJ2-5, the CDR3 gives the full variable domain: GAGVSQTPSNKVTEKGKYVELRCDPISGHTALYWYRQSLGQGPEFLIYFQGTGAADDSGLPNDRFFAVRPEGSVSTLKIQRTERGDSAVYLCASSLTPAGDPKETQYFGPGTRLLVL.

The J gene is TRBJ2-1, the V gene TRBV7-2; D perhaps matches TRBD2 (7 bases). The CDR3 sequence is 16 residues long. Between the trimmed V and J ends, which lost 1 base and 0 bases, there was a span of 10 bases. Germline-derived CDR1 and CDR2 are SGHTA and FQGNSA. CDR3: CASSLGGGPSYNEQFF. DNA of the CDR3: TGTGCCAGCAGCTTAGGCGGGGGCCCCTCCTACAATGAGCAGTTCTTC.